This TCR beta chain came from a study of regulatory T cells in long-lasting Graves disease. Time point here: persistent/refractory GD, antithyroid drugs over 5 years with positive TRAb. Extracted PBMC RNA gave rise to the TCR library. As a group, patients came from one endocrinology department in Xi'an, China. Library construction for TCR beta used iRepertoire HTBI primers and Arm-PCR of CDR3 regions. Each CDR3 protein is one row after TCRdb ran MiXCR on the multiplex PCR reads. The table shows some 430,000 distinct CDR3 sequences, with roughly 21% occurring only once. V was pared by 5 bases and J by 5 bases, with 22 bases between. Germline-derived CDR1 and CDR2 are MDHEN and SYDVKM. This CDR3 is 17 amino acids long.

The chain links TRBV28 to TRBJ1-5, with a weak D call TRBD1 (6 bases). The sample consisted of peripheral blood mononuclear cells (PBMCs), taken when the disease was refractory, from a patient treated with antithyroid drugs. This clonotype was obtained from a female donor with Graves disease. This chain's CDR3 is CASSPFLRGPSYQPQHF. Written as DNA, the CDR3 is TGTGCCAGCAGTCCCTTCCTCAGGGGCCCGAGCTATCAGCCCCAGCATTTT. Using reference TRBV28 and TRBJ1-5 for the parts outside the CDR3, the full variable domain is DVKVTQSSRYLVKRTGEKVFLECVQDMDHENMFWYRQDPGLGLRLIYFSYDVKMKEKGDIPEGYSVSREKKERFSLILESASTNQTSMYLCASSPFLRGPSYQPQHFGDGTRLSIL.